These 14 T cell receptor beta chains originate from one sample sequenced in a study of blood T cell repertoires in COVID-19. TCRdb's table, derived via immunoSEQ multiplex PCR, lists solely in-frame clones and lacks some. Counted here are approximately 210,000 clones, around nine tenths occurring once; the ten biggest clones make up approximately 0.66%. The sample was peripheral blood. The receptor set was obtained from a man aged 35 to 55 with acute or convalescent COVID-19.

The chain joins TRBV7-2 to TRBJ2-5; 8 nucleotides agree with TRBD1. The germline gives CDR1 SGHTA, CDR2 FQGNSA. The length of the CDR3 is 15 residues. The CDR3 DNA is TGTGCGGCTACACAGGGGGGCCCCTACCAAGAGACCCAGTACTTC. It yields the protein CAATQGGPYQETQYF.

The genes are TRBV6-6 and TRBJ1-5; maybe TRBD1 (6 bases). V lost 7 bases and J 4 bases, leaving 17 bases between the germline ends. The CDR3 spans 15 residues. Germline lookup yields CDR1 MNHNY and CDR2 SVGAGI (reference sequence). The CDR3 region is CASTQQNRDNQPQHF. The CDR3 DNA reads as TGTGCCAGCACCCAGCAGAACAGGGATAATCAGCCCCAGCATTTT.

CDR3 loop: CATSRAGQLQETQYF. The DNA of the CDR3 is TGTGCCACCAGCAGGGCGGGCCAGCTCCAAGAGACCCAGTACTTC. This chain connects TRBV15 to TRBJ2-5; TRBD2 might be the D (5 bases). The V and J ends lost 3 bases and 1 base respectively, with 12 bases between them. The CDR3 spans 15 residues. The germline gives CDR1 LNHNV, CDR2 YYDKDF (reference sequence).

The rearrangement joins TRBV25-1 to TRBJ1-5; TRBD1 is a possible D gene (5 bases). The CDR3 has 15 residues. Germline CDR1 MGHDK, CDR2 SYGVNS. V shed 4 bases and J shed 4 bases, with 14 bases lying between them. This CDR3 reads CASSAGLGGNQPQHF. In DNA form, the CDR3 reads TGTGCCAGCAGTGCGGGGTTGGGGGGAAATCAGCCCCAGCATTTT.

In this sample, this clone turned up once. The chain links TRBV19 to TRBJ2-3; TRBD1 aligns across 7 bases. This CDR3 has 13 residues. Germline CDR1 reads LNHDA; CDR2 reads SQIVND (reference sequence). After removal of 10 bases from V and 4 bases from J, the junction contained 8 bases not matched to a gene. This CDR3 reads CATSTGVADTQYF. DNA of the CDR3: TGTGCCACATCTACAGGGGTCGCAGATACGCAGTATTTT.

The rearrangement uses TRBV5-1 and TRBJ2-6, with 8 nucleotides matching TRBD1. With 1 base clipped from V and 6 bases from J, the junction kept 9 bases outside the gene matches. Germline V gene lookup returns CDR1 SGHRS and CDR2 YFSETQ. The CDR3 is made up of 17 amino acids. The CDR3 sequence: CASSLMGTGFSANVLTF. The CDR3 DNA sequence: TGCGCCAGCAGCTTGATGGGGACAGGATTCTCGGCCAACGTCCTGACTTTC.

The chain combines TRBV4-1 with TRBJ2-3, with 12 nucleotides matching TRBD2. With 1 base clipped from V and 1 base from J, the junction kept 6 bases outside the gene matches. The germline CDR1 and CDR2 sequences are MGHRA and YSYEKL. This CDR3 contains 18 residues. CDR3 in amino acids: CASSQVLAGGAGTDTQYF. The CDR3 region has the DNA TGCGCCAGCAGCCAAGTTCTAGCGGGAGGGGCCGGCACAGATACGCAGTATTTT.

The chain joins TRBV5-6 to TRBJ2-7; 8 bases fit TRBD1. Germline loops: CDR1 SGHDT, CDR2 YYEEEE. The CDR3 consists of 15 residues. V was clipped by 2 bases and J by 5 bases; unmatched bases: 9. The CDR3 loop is CASSLLGQGRDEQYF. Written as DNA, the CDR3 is TGTGCCAGCAGCTTACTTGGACAGGGAAGGGACGAGCAGTACTTC.

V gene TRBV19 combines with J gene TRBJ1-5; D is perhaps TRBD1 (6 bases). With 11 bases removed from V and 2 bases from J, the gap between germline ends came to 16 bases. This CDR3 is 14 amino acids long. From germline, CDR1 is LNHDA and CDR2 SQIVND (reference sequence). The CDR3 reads CAAHRGAGNQPQHF. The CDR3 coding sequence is TGTGCCGCCCACCGGGGGGCTGGCAATCAGCCCCAGCATTTT. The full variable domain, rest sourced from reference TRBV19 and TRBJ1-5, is DGGITQSPKYLFRKEGQNVTLSCEQNLNHDAMYWYRQDPGQGLRLIYYSQIVNDFQKGDIAEGYSVSREKKESFPLTVTSAQKNPTAFYLCAAHRGAGNQPQHFGDGTRLSIL.

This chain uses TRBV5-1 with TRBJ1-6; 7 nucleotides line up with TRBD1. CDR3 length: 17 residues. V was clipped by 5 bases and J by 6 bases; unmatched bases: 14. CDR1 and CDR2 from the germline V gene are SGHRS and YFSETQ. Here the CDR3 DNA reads TGCGCCAGCAGACAGATAGCGGGACAGAATCTTAATTCACCCCTCCACTTT. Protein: CASRQIAGQNLNSPLHF.

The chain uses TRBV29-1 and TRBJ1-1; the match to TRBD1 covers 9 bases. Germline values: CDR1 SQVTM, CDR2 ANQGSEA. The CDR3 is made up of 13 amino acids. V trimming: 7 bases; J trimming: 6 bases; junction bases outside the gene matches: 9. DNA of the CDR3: TGCAGCGCCTCCATGACAGGGGGAGCTGAAGCTTTCTTT. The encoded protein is CSASMTGGAEAFF.

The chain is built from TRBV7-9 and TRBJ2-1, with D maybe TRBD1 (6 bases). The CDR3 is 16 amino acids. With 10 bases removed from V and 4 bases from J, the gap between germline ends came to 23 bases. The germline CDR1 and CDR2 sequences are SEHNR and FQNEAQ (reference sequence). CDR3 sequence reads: CAISPRTAPSYNEQFF. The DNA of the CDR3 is TGTGCCATCTCCCCCCGGACAGCTCCTTCTTACAATGAGCAGTTCTTC.

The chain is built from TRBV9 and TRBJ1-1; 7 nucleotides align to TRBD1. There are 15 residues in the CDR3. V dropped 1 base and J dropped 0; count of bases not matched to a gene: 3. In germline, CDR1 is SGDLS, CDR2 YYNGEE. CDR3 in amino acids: CASSVWGQMNTEAFF. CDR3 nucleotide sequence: TGTGCCAGCAGCGTATGGGGACAGATGAACACTGAAGCTTTCTTT.

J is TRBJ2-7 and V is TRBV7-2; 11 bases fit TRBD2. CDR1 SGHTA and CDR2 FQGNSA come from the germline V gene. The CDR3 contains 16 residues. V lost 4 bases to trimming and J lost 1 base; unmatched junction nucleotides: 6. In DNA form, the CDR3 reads TGTGCCAGCAGCTCGGGGGGACTAGCGGTTTCCTACGAGCAGTACTTC. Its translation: CASSSGGLAVSYEQYF.